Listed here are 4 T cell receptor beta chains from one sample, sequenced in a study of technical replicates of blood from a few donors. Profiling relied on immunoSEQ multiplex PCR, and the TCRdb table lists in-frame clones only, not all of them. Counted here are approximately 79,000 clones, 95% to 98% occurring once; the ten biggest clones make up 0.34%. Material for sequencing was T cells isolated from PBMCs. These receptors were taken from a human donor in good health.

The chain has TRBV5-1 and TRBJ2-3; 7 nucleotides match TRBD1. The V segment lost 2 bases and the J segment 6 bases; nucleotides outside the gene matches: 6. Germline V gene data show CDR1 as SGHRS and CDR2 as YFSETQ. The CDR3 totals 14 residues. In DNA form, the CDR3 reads TGCGCCAGCAGCTTCGACACAGGGGCGGATACGCAGTATTTT. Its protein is CASSFDTGADTQYF.

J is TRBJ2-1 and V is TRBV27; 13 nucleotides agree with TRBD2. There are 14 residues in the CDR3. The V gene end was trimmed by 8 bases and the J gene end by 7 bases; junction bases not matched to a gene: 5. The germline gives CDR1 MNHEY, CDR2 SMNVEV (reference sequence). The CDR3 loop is CASSRTSGRNEQFF. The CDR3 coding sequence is TGTGCCAGCTCCCGGACTAGCGGGAGAAATGAGCAGTTCTTC.

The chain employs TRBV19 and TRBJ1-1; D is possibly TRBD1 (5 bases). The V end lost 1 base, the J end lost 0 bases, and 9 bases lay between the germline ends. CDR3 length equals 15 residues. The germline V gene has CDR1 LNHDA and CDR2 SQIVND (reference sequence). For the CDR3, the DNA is TGTGCCAGTAGTATAGGAAGGGGCATGAACACTGAAGCTTTCTTT. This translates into CASSIGRGMNTEAFF. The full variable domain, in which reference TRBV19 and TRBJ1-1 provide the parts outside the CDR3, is DGGITQSPKYLFRKEGQNVTLSCEQNLNHDAMYWYRQDPGQGLRLIYYSQIVNDFQKGDIAEGYSVSREKKESFPLTVTSAQKNPTAFYLCASSIGRGMNTEAFFGQGTRLTVV.

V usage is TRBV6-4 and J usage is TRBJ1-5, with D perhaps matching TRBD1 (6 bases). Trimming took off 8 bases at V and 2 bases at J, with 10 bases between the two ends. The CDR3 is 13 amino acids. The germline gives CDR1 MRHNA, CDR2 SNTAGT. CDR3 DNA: TGTGCCAGCGCAGGGGATGGCAATCAGCCCCAGCATTTT. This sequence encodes CASAGDGNQPQHF.